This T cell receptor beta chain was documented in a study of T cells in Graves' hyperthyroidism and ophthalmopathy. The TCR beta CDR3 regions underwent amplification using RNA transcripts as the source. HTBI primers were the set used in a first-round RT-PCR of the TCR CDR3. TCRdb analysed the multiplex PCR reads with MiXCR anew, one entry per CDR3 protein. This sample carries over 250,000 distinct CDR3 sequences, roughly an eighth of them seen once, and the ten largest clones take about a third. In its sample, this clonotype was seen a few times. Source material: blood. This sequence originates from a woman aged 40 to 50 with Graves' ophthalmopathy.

Written as DNA, the CDR3 is TGCGCCAGCAGCCTCACCCGGACAGATAGCAATCAGCCCCAGCATTTT. Encoded protein: CASSLTRTDSNQPQHF. This chain links TRBV4-1 with TRBJ1-5; tentative D call: TRBD1 (6 bases). Germline V gene data show CDR1 as MGHRA and CDR2 as YSYEKL. CDR3 size: 16 residues. The germline V and J ends were trimmed by 4 bases and 0 bases, with 13 bases remaining between them.